The present T cell receptor (beta chain) was sequenced within a study of T cells in localized non-small cell lung cancer. Losses at the gene ends were 0 bases for V and 1 base for J; bases not matched to a gene: 10. The CDR3 runs 17 residues. Germline V gene lookup returns CDR1 SGHRS and CDR2 YFSETQ. Profiled with immunoSEQ multiplex PCR; TCRdb holds only in-frame clones, not every one. The table includes 7,000 to 8,500 clones, 50% detected once. For this clone: No antigen is known for it.

Points from the study as a whole: Adjacent lung was found to contain a median around 56 of the top 100 tumor clones. Higher T cell density in the blood was associated with longer overall survival, whereas higher adjacent-lung clonality associated with shorter survival. Multi-region tumor sequencing was not done, so intratumor heterogeneity could not be excluded.

This chain uses TRBV5-1 with TRBJ2-7, with 7 bases matching TRBD1. The sequencing here drew on lymph node tissue, taken before any cancer treatment. The source of this sequence is a female donor of 60 years or more with stage I lung adenocarcinoma. CDR3 coding DNA: TGCGCCAGCAGCTTGGTTTCCTCGGGACAGATTTCCTACGAGCAGTACTTC. It is translated as CASSLVSSGQISYEQYF.